This TCR beta chain was identified during a study of blood T cell repertoires in COVID-19. Study summary: Collection of acute and convalescent COVID-19 samples took place in the United States, Italy and Spain. Sources were T cells, B-cell-depleted T cells, or PBMCs; the material itself was cDNA or gDNA.

In the source study's methods: The assay estimated nucleated cells by amplifying reference gene primers. Clones were read by immunoSEQ multiplex PCR, and TCRdb kept only the in-frame ones, dropping some. V and J calls and clone size are as listed in that table; D and trimming were resolved from the DNA. This table has about 170,000 clones, about 83% appearing once. The sequence derives from a woman older than 75 with acute or convalescent COVID-19. What was sequenced was peripheral blood.

DNA of the CDR3: TGCGCCAGCAGCCAAGAGGAGGGAGATACGCAGTATTTT. As protein: CASSQEEGDTQYF. The chain combines TRBV4-3 with TRBJ2-3, with D possibly matching TRBD2 (6 bases). The CDR3 runs 13 residues. The V end lost 0 bases, the J end lost 5 bases, and 6 bases lay between the germline ends. Germline V CDR1 and CDR2: LGHNA, YSLEER.